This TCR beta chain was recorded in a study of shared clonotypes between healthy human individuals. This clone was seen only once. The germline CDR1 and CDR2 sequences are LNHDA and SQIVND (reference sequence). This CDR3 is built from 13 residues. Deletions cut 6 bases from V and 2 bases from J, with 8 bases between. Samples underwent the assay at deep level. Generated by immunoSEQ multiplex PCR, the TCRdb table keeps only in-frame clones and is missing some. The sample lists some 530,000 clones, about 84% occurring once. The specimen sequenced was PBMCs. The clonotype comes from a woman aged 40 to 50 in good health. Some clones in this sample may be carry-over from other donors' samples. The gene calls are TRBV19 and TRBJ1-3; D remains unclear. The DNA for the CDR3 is TGTGCCAGTAGCCCGACGGCTGGAAACACCATATATTTT. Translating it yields CASSPTAGNTIYF.